The clone carrying this T cell receptor beta chain was seen more than once but under ten times. Its antigen is unidentified. The data are from a study of T-cell reconstitution after alpha-beta-depleted transplantation in children. Notes on the study in general: T-cell numbers and diversity one year post-transplant derived largely from freshly generated T cells. Reportedly, only several hundred clones from non-depleted graft cells drove alpha-beta T-cell counts at about two months.

Germline V CDR1 and CDR2: SGHVS, FQNEAQ. This CDR3 is built from 16 residues. Trimming left V 0 bases short and J 0 bases short, with 12 bases between. Preparation of the TCRbeta library used unique molecular identifiers. Each CDR3 protein gets one entry after TCRdb re-called the PCR reads with MiXCR. The table shows around 700,000 distinct CDR3 sequences, with 13% occurring only once. The sample was PBMCs, taken before TCRalphabeta/CD19-depleted stem cell transplant. The sequence derives from a girl aged 2 to 10 with congenital amegakaryocytic thrombocytopenia, due to receive a stem cell transplant. The chain joins TRBV7-8 to TRBJ2-7; tentative D call: TRBD1 (5 bases). The CDR3 DNA reads as TGTGCCAGCAGCTTAGCTGCTTTAGGGGTCTCCTACGAGCAGTACTTC. This encodes CASSLAALGVSYEQYF.